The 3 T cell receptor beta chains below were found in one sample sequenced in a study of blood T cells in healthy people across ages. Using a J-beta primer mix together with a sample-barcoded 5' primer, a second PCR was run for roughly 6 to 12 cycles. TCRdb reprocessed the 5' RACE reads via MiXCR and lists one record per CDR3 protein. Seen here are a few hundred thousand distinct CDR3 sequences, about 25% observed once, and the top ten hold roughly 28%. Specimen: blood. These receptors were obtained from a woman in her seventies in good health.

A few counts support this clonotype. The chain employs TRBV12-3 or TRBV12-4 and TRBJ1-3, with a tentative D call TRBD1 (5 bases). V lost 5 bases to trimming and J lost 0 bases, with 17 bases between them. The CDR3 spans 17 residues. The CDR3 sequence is CASSTLLGGSSGNTIYF. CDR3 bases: TGTGCCAGCAGTACCCTCCTCGGGGGTTCCTCTGGAAACACCATATATTTT.

CDR3 sequence reads: CASSISTDTQYF. The CDR3 DNA reads as TGTGCCAGCAGCATAAGCACAGATACGCAGTATTTT. V gene TRBV7-2 combines with J gene TRBJ2-3; D gene unclear. The CDR3 totals 12 residues. V lost 5 bases, J lost 0 bases, and 3 bases lay in between. The germline V gene has CDR1 SGHTA and CDR2 FQGNSA.

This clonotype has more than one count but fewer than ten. CDR3 loop: CASKKGYEQYF. CDR3 sequence (DNA): TGTGCCAGCAAAAAGGGCTACGAGCAGTACTTC. This chain joins TRBV28 and TRBJ2-7; D ambiguous. Trimming took off 7 bases at V and 3 bases at J, with 7 bases between the two ends. This CDR3 is 11 amino acids long. Germline V gene data show CDR1 as MDHEN and CDR2 as SYDVKM.